This T cell receptor (beta chain) was obtained from a study of post-analysis software for immune sequencing data. Notes on the study in general: In patients, TRBV5-6, TRBV5-1 and TRBV20-1 belonged to four or five TRBV segments found more frequently than in controls.

The CDR3 is made up of 14 amino acids. V shed 3 bases and J shed 0 bases, with 12 bases lying between them. Per the germline V gene, CDR1 is DFQATT and CDR2 is SNEGSKA (reference sequence). The library was made from cDNA and included unique molecular identifiers. TCRdb processed the PCR reads anew with MiXCR; each CDR3 protein has one entry. The sample contains approximately 690,000 distinct CDR3 sequences, 59% of which appear only once. With regard to this clonotype: The antigen remains unidentified.

Material: blood. The sequence was obtained from a girl aged 2-10 years with multiple sclerosis. The V and J genes are TRBV20-1 and TRBJ2-7, with D unclear. The CDR3 is CSASSPESSYEQYF. The DNA of the CDR3 is TGCAGTGCTAGCTCGCCGGAAAGCTCCTACGAGCAGTACTTC.